These T cell receptor beta chains were read from a single sample in a study of T cells after posttransplantation cyclophosphamide. Using immunoSEQ multiplex PCR, the repertoire was profiled, and TCRdb retains in-frame clones only, with some absent. Here the sample spans about 32,000 clones, 85% to 90% being singletons. Sequenced input: PBMCs. Receptor source: a woman in her forties with a blood cancer, CMV-positive, and with a related stem cell donor. Both conserved end residues are part of each CDR3. D genes are given only for firm matches. A clone size is listed for some rows: how often the clone was seen (once, few, many), or a class if it is expanded.

clone_size	d_call	v_call	j_call	cdr3_nt	cdr3_aa
-	TRBD2	TRBV7-9	TRBJ2-7	TGTGCCAGCCGTCGGGCGGGGGACTCCTACGAGCAGTACTTC	CASRRAGDSYEQYF
-	-	TRBV25-1	TRBJ1-4	TGTGCCAGCAGTGAAACAGGAAGGTTTGCAACTAATGAAAAACTGTTTTTT	CASSETGRFATNEKLFF
-	TRBD2	TRBV4-2	TRBJ2-3	TGTGCCAGCAGCCTTGGCGGGGGTAGCACAGATACGCAGTATTTT	CASSLGGGSTDTQYF
-	-	TRBV7-9	TRBJ1-1	TGTGCCAGCAGCCCCCAAGGGGTTAGGGGTAGGACTGAAGCTTTCTTT	CASSPQGVRGRTEAFF
once	TRBD1	TRBV4-1	TRBJ2-5	TGCGCCAGCAGCCAACCGGGACAGGGGGAGACCCAGTACTTC	CASSQPGQGETQYF
-	TRBD1	TRBV4-2	TRBJ1-5	TGTGCCAGCAGCTTAGACAGGGAAACGAACCACAATCAGCCCCAGCATTTT	CASSLDRETNHNQPQHF
-	-	TRBV5-5	TRBJ2-3	TGTGCCAGCAGCTTGGATCCCTCTTACGCGAACACAGATACGCAGTATTTT	CASSLDPSYANTDTQYF
-	TRBD2	TRBV5-1	TRBJ2-5	TGCGCCAGCAGCCTTACTAGCGGGGGGAAGACCCAGTACTTC	CASSLTSGGKTQYF
few	TRBD2	TRBV5-1	TRBJ2-3	TGCGCCAGCAGCTTGTGGGGCGGGGGGGCATCAGATACGCAGTATTTT	CASSLWGGGASDTQYF
once	-	TRBV7-3	TRBJ2-6	TGTGCCAGCAGCTTAAGCACAGGATCGGGGGCCAACGTCCTGACTTTC	CASSLSTGSGANVLTF
-	-	TRBV7-2	TRBJ2-3	TGTGCCAGCAGGTTGGACATCTCCACAGATACGCAGTATTTT	CASRLDISTDTQYF
-	-	TRBV6-1	TRBJ1-5	TGTGCCAGCAGTGAACAGAGACAGAGGAGTAATCAGCCCCAGCATTTT	CASSEQRQRSNQPQHF
-	TRBD1	TRBV27	TRBJ2-7	TGTGCCAGCAGTTTACGGACAGGCTCCTACGAGCAGTACTTC	CASSLRTGSYEQYF
once	-	TRBV7-2	TRBJ2-5	TGTGCCAGCGAAACAGGGAAGACCCAGTACTTC	CASETGKTQYF
-	TRBD1	TRBV6-6	TRBJ2-7	TGTGCCAGCAGGCCCGGGACAGGGGTTCAGGAGCAGTACTTC	CASRPGTGVQEQYF
-	-	TRBV9	TRBJ1-6	TGTGCCAGCAGCCAGCTCCTCGGGAATTCACCCCTCCACTTT	CASSQLLGNSPLHF
-	TRBD1	TRBV19	TRBJ1-2	TGTGCCAGTAGTGCCCGGACAGGGAATGGCTACACCTTC	CASSARTGNGYTF
-	TRBD1	TRBV9	TRBJ2-1	TGTGCCAGCAGCTTGGACAGGGCCGCCTACAATGAGCAGTTCTTC	CASSLDRAAYNEQFF
-	-	TRBV6-1	TRBJ2-2	TGTGCCAGCAGTGAAGAGGGGGATGGGGGGGAGCTGTTTTTT	CASSEEGDGGELFF
-	TRBD2	TRBV28	TRBJ2-7	TGTGCCAGCAGTTACTCAGCGGGAAAATCCTACGAGCAGTACTTC	CASSYSAGKSYEQYF
-	-	TRBV9	TRBJ2-7	TGTGCCAGCAGCGTGGAGGCGGGTTCCTACGAGCAGTACTTC	CASSVEAGSYEQYF
-	-	TRBV7-9	TRBJ1-1	TGTGCCAGCAGCTTGATTTTGGATGGGGCCACTGAAGCTTTCTTT	CASSLILDGATEAFF
hyperexpanded	TRBD1	TRBV4-3	TRBJ1-3	TGCGCCAGCAGCCAAGGGGTAGGGACAGGGGGTTCTACGACTGCTGGAAACACCATATATTTT	CASSQGVGTGGSTTAGNTIYF
once	-	TRBV7-3	TRBJ1-2	TGTGCCAGCAGCTTAGACGGTGGGCAGTCCTATGGCTACACCTTC	CASSLDGGQSYGYTF
-	TRBD1	TRBV7-9	TRBJ2-7	TGTGCCAGCAGCTTAGTTGGGACAGGGATCTCCTACGAGCAGTACTTC	CASSLVGTGISYEQYF
-	-	TRBV6-5	TRBJ2-7	TGTGCCAGCAGTTTTACAGCAGACGAGCAGTACTTC	CASSFTADEQYF
-	TRBD2	TRBV6-6	TRBJ2-1	TGTGCCAGCAGTTACAGCGGCGGGGGCTACAATGAGCAGTTCTTC	CASSYSGGGYNEQFF
once	TRBD1	TRBV9	TRBJ1-2	TGTGCCAGCAGCGTATCAGGGGGCTATGGCTACACCTTC	CASSVSGGYGYTF
-	TRBD2	TRBV4-1	TRBJ2-3	TGCGCCAGCAGCCAGGGTCCAGCGGGGGCCGTGCAGTATTTT	CASSQGPAGAVQYF
-	TRBD1	TRBV7-2	TRBJ1-4	TGTGCCAGCAGCCCGACAGGGGCGATTGCAACTAATGAAAAACTGTTTTTT	CASSPTGAIATNEKLFF
-	TRBD2	TRBV29-1	TRBJ2-3	TGCAGCCAGAAAGCGGGAGGCACAGATACGCAGTATTTT	CSQKAGGTDTQYF
-	TRBD1	TRBV10-3	TRBJ2-3	TGTGCCACCAGGACAGGGGAGCGGGATACGCAGTATTTT	CATRTGERDTQYF
-	TRBD1	TRBV19	TRBJ2-7	TGTGCCAGTAGCTCGACAGGGGTCGGCTCCTACGAGCAGTACTTC	CASSSTGVGSYEQYF
few	TRBD1	TRBV28	TRBJ2-7	TGTGCCAGCAGTCCCAGGGGGCTCAGACCCTACGAGCAGTACTTC	CASSPRGLRPYEQYF
-	TRBD2	TRBV9	TRBJ2-1	TGTGCCAGCAGCAGGGGGGACGCGGGGGGTCTAAGCTCCTACAATGAGCAGTTCTTC	CASSRGDAGGLSSYNEQFF
-	TRBD1	TRBV7-2	TRBJ1-1	TGTGCCAGCAGCTATTCGACAGGGGGCAATGCTGAAGCTTTCTTT	CASSYSTGGNAEAFF
-	-	TRBV7-6	TRBJ1-3	TGTGCCAGCAGCTCCCAACGGAGCTCTGGAAGCACCATATATTTT	CASSSQRSSGSTIYF
-	-	TRBV6-1	TRBJ2-5	TGTGCCAGCAGTGAAGCGGGAGGCGGGGGCGGGACCCAGTACTTC	CASSEAGGGGGTQYF
-	TRBD1	TRBV29-1	TRBJ1-1	TGCAGCGGATGGCAGGGGGCCACTGAAGCTTTCTTT	CSGWQGATEAFF
-	-	TRBV6-4	TRBJ1-5	TGTGCCAGCAGTGACTCAAGCGGGTATAGCAATCAGCCCCAGCATTTT	CASSDSSGYSNQPQHF
-	-	TRBV18	TRBJ2-1	TGTGCCAGCTCACCTCAAGAGGCGGAGCAGTTCTTC	CASSPQEAEQFF
-	-	TRBV4-3	TRBJ1-2	TGCGCCAGCAGCCAAGAGACAGTAACTAACTATGGCTACACCTTC	CASSQETVTNYGYTF
-	TRBD1	TRBV7-9	TRBJ2-3	TGTGCCAGCAGGGGAAACAGGGGGCGAGTTGATACGCAGTATTTT	CASRGNRGRVDTQYF
-	-	TRBV7-9	TRBJ1-4	TGTGCCAGCAGCTCCTCAACGAGGGAAAAACTGTTTTTT	CASSSSTREKLFF
-	-	TRBV5-1	TRBJ2-7	TGCGCCAGCAGCCCCCGAGGGTACGAGCAGTACTTC	CASSPRGYEQYF
-	-	TRBV5-1	TRBJ1-4	TGCGCCAGCAGCTTAGGACAAGTTAATGAAAAACTGTTTTTT	CASSLGQVNEKLFF
once	-	TRBV5-1	TRBJ2-7	TGCGCCAGCAGCTTTGAGCAGGGCCCCTACGAGCAGTACTTC	CASSFEQGPYEQYF
-	-	TRBV5-1	TRBJ2-2	TGCGCCAGCAGCCGGACAAACCTGAACACCGGGGAGCTGTTTTTT	CASSRTNLNTGELFF
once	-	TRBV18	TRBJ1-1	TGTGCCAGCTCCTACAATACAGGGCCAAGCATGAACACTGAAGCTTTCTTT	CASSYNTGPSMNTEAFF
-	TRBD1	TRBV28	TRBJ2-7	TGTGCCAGCAGACCCACCGGACAGGGGTCGTCCTACGAGCAGTACTTC	CASRPTGQGSSYEQYF